This TCR beta chain was identified in a study of T cell repertoires in cytomegalovirus infection. About the research overall: An indication of both CMV infection and matching HLA type came from public TCR beta signatures.

Findings and caveats of the study: There were carriers of CMV plus the relevant HLA, and cumulative public TCR beta family frequency identified them. Across the ex vivo response, the dominant clonotypes were HLA-C-restricted CMV-specific TCR beta clonotypes.

There are 15 residues in the CDR3. Germline V gene data show CDR1 as SGHRS and CDR2 as YFSETQ. TCRdb processed the reads anew with MiXCR; each CDR3 protein has one entry. The table has fewer than 550,000 distinct CDR3 sequences, under 40% seen once. Concerning this clonotype itself: Its antigen is unknown. The junction differs from germline at one of its ends, possibly a read error.

The specimen sequenced was PBMCs. This clonotype originated in a human donor in good health (CMV status not recorded). Some clones in this sample may be carry-over from other donors' samples. The gene calls are TRBV5-1 and TRBJ1-2; no definite D call. The CDR3 reads CASSLGDNRNYGYNF. In DNA, the CDR3 is TGCGCCAGCAGCTTGGGCGACAACCGTAACTATGGCTACAACTTC.